This T cell receptor beta chain was documented in a study of T cells after yellow fever vaccination. Study outcomes and limitations: Abundant clonotypes from the bulk population could have been carried over as contaminants into FACS-sorted repertoires. Detected again after the booster were most primary-vaccination clones, at nearly 97% CD4 and nearly 90% CD8. Compared with primary, the secondary response was weaker and peaked at day 5, not 15.

At least ten counts were recorded for this clonotype. Its specificity is unknown. 5'RACE template switching added a universal primer site and UMIs to TCR cDNA. MiXCR, run by TCRdb on the 5' RACE reads, gives a single entry per CDR3 protein. The sample contains approximately 150,000 distinct CDR3 sequences, roughly 6.2% of which appear only once. The source material was CD4+ T cells sorted from PBMCs, sampled on the day of the first yellow fever vaccination. This receptor was taken from a man aged 18 to 29 who received the YFV17D yellow fever vaccine.

CDR3 coding DNA: TGCGCCAGCAGCTCCCGGGACAGGGTACCCGGGGAGCTGTTTTTT. Translated: CASSSRDRVPGELFF. The rearrangement links TRBV5-1 to TRBJ2-2; 9 nucleotides align to TRBD1. The CDR3 is made up of 15 amino acids. Germline V gene sequence: CDR1 SGHRS, CDR2 YFSETQ. Unmatched junction bases numbered 6, after V lost 3 bases and J lost 6 bases.